This T cell receptor beta chain stems from a study of blood T cell repertoires in COVID-19. Repertoires were generated with immunoSEQ multiplex PCR, while TCRdb's copy carries only in-frame clones and drops some. The sample records about 320,000 clones, around 90% being singletons. The length of the CDR3 is 17 residues. The junction had 7 bases not matched to a gene; V was cut back by 0 bases and J by 1 base. Looked up from germline, CDR1 is SGHNT and CDR2 is YYREEE (reference sequence). All recovered Cohort 3 donors got two negative PCRs, got clearance, or saw symptom resolution. The chain employs TRBV5-4 and TRBJ2-3, with 8 bases that match TRBD2. Sequenced: PBMCs or T cells enriched from blood (not recorded which). This receptor was identified in a man between 60 and 75 years old who had recovered from COVID-19. CDR3 in amino acids: CASSLGLAGLGTDTQYF. The CDR3, as DNA: TGTGCCAGCAGCTTGGGGTTAGCGGGGCTGGGCACAGATACGCAGTATTTT.